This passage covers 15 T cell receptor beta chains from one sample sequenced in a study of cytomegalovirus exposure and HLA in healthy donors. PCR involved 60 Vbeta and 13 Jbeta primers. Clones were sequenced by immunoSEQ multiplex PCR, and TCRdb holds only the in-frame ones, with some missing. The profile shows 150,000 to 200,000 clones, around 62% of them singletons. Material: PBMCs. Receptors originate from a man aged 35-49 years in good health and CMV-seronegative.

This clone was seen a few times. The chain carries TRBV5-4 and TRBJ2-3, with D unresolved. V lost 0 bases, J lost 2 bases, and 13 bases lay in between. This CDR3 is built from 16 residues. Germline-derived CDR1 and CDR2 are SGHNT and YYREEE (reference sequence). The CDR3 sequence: CASSLAPGGATDTQYF. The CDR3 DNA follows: TGTGCCAGCAGCTTGGCCCCGGGTGGAGCCACAGATACGCAGTATTTT.

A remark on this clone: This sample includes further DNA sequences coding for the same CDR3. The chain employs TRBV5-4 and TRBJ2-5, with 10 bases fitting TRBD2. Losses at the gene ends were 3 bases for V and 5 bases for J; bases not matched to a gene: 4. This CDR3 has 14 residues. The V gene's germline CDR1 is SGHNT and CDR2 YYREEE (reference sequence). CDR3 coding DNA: TGTGCCAGCAGCTCGCTAGCGGGGGTGGAGACCCAGTACTTC. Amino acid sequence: CASSSLAGVETQYF.

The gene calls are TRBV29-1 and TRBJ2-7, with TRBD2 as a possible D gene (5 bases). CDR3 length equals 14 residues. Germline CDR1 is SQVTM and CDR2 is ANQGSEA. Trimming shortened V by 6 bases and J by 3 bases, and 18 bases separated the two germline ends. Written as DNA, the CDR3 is TGCAGCGTCGCCCGTGGGCCGGCGGGCTACGAGCAGTACTTC. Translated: CSVARGPAGYEQYF.

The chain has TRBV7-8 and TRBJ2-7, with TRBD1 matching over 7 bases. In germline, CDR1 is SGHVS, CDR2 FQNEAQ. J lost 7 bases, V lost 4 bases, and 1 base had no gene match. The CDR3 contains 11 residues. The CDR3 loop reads CASSSGGEQYF. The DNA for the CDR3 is TGTGCCAGCAGCTCAGGGGGTGAGCAGTACTTC.

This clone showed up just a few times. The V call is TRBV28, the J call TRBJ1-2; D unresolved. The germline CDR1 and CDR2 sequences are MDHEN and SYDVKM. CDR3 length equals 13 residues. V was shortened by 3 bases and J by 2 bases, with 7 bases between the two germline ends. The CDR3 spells CASSLRENYGYTF. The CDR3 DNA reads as TGTGCCAGCAGTTTGAGGGAAAACTATGGCTACACCTTC.

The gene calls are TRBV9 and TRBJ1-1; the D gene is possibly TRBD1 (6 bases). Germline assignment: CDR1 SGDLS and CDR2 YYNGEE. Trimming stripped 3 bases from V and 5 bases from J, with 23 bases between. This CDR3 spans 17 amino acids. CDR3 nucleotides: TGTGCCAGCAGCGACACCCCCATCTCCCAGGGGTTAACTGAAGCTTTCTTT. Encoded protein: CASSDTPISQGLTEAFF. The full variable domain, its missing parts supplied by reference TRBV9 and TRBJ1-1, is DSGVTQTPKHLITATGQRVTLRCSPRSGDLSVYWYQQSLDQGLQFLIQYYNGEERAKGNILERFSAQQFPDLHSELNLSSLELGDSALYFCASSDTPISQGLTEAFFGQGTRLTVV.

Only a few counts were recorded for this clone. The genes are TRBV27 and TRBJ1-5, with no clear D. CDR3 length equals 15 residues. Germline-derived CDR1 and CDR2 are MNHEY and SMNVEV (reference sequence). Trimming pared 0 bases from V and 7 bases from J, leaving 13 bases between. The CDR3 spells CASSLSLGLGQPQHF. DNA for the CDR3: TGTGCCAGCAGTTTATCGTTGGGTCTGGGCCAGCCCCAGCATTTT.

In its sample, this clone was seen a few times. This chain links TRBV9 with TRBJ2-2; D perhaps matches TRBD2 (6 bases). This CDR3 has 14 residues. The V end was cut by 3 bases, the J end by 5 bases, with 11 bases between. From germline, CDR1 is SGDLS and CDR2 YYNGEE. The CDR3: CASSARLVTGELFF. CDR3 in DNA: TGTGCCAGCAGCGCCAGACTAGTTACCGGGGAGCTGTTTTTT.

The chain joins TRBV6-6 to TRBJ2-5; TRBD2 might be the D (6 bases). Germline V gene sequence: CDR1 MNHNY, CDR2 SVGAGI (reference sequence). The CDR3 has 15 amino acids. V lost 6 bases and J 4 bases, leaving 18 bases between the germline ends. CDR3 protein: CASSSTSPWLETQYF. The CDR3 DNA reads TGTGCCAGCAGCTCGACTAGTCCTTGGCTAGAGACCCAGTACTTC.

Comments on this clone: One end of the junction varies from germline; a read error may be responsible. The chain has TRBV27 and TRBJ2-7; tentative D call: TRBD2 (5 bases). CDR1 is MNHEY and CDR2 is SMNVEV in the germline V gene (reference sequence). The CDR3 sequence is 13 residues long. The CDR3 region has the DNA TGTGCCAGCAGTTCCCTTGTCGACTACGGGCAGTACTTC. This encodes CASSSLVDYGQYF.

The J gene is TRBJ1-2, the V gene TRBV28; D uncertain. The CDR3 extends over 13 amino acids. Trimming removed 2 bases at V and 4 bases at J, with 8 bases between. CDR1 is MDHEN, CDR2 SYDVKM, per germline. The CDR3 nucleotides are TGTGCCAGCAGTTTAGACCGGGGCTATGGCTACACCTTC. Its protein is CASSLDRGYGYTF.

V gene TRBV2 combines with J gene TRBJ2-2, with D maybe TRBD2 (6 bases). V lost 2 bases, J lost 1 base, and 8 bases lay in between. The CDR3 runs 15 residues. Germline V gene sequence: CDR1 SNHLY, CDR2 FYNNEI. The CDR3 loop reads CASSERRGNTGELFF. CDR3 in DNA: TGTGCCAGCAGTGAACGGCGGGGGAACACCGGGGAGCTGTTTTTT.

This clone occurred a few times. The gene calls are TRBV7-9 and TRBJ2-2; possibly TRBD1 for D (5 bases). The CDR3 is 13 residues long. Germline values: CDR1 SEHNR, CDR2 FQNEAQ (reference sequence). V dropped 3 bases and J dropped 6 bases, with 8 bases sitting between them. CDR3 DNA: TGTGCCAGCAGCTTGGCGACAGCCGGGGAGCTGTTTTTT. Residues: CASSLATAGELFF.

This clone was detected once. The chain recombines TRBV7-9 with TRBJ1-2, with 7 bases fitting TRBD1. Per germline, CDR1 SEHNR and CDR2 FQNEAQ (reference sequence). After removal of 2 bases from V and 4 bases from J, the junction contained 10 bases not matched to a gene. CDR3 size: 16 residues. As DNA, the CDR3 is TGTGCCAGCAGCTTATATGGGACAGAATCCATCTATGGCTACACCTTC. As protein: CASSLYGTESIYGYTF.

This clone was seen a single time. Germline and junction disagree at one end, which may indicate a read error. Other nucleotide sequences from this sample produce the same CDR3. The CDR3 protein is CASSFTGNGQPQHF. The CDR3 bases are TGTGCTAGCAGTTTTACAGGGAACGGGCAGCCCCAGCATTTT. This chain uses TRBV28 with TRBJ1-5, with D possibly TRBD1 on 6 matching bases. CDR1 is MDHEN, CDR2 SYDVKM, per germline. There are 14 residues in the CDR3.